The next 23 T cell receptor beta chains were all read from a single sample in a study of blood T cells in healthy people across ages. Combining a sample-barcoded 5' primer with a J-beta primer mix, a second PCR ran for about 6 to 11 cycles. From the 5' RACE reads, TCRdb called clonotypes with MiXCR, one entry per CDR3 protein. The table records over 600,000 distinct CDR3 sequences, approximately 40% of them present only once. The sequenced sample was blood. These receptor sequences come from a man aged 80 or over in good health.

Points on this clonotype: A junction boundary mismatches the germline segment, possibly from a read error. The chain links TRBV7-2 to TRBJ1-2; D not certain. Germline assignment: CDR1 SGHTA and CDR2 FQGNSA. The CDR3 loop spans 14 amino acids. The CDR3, as DNA: TGTGCCAGCACTCAACATAGGGTAGGCTATGGCCACACCTTC. Its translation is CASTQHRVGYGHTF.

The V and J genes are TRBV6-1 and TRBJ2-3, with a tentative D call TRBD2 (5 bases). The V end was cut by 4 bases, the J end by 0 bases, with 14 bases between. CDR3 size: 16 residues. The germline gives CDR1 MNHNS, CDR2 SASEGT. The CDR3 reads CASSGLSGESTDTQYF. CDR3 in DNA: TGTGCCAGCAGTGGTTTAAGCGGAGAGAGCACAGATACGCAGTATTTT.

The chain joins TRBV7-2 to TRBJ2-7; TRBD1 matches at 7 bases. The V segment lost 4 bases and the J segment 2 bases; nucleotides outside the gene matches: 8. From germline, CDR1 is SGHTA and CDR2 FQGNSA. The CDR3 is 15 amino acids. The CDR3 loop reads CASSSFPGQAYEQYF. CDR3 in DNA: TGTGCCAGCAGCTCCTTCCCCGGACAGGCCTACGAGCAGTACTTC.

The J gene is TRBJ1-5, the V gene TRBV7-2; TRBD1 matches 7 bases. Germline V gene data show CDR1 as SGHTA and CDR2 as FQGNSA. With 5 bases clipped from V and 7 bases from J, the junction kept 5 bases outside the gene matches. The CDR3 loop spans 13 amino acids. DNA of the CDR3: TGTGCCAGCAGCCGGGACAGCCGCCAGCCCCAGCATTTT. Residues: CASSRDSRQPQHF.

This clonotype was seen a handful of times. DNA of the CDR3: TGTGCCAGCAGCCAAGGGCGGGTAGGGGCTTTCTTT. Its protein is CASSQGRVGAFF. The chain joins TRBV4-2 to TRBJ1-1; unclear D gene. V was trimmed by 1 base and J by 11 bases, leaving 11 bases between them. The CDR3 is 12 amino acids. Germline values: CDR1 LGHNA, CDR2 YNFKEQ.

The count of this clonotype is one. The chain employs TRBV20-1 and TRBJ2-7, with TRBD1 matching 7 bases. Trimming at V came to 5 bases and at J to 10 bases, leaving 20 bases not matched to a gene. In germline, CDR1 is DFQATT, CDR2 SNEGSKA (reference sequence). This CDR3 has 15 residues. CDR3 amino acids: CSAYLSGTVQEAQYF. The CDR3 nucleotides read TGCAGTGCTTACCTCTCCGGGACAGTCCAAGAGGCCCAGTACTTC.

As regards this clonotype: One end of the junction varies from germline; a read error may be responsible. The chain is built from TRBV7-2 and TRBJ2-7; tentative D call: TRBD2 (5 bases). This CDR3 has 15 amino acids. Per germline, CDR1 SGHTA and CDR2 FQGNSA. Here the CDR3 reads CASSLAAAGLSEQYF. Written as DNA, the CDR3 is TGTGCCAGCAGCCTAGCAGCGGCAGGACTCTCCGAGCAGTACTTC.

J is TRBJ2-1 and V is TRBV5-1, with 11 bases that match TRBD2. Germline-derived CDR1 and CDR2 are SGHRS and YFSETQ. There are 15 residues in the CDR3. V was clipped by 2 bases and J by 10 bases; unmatched bases: 8. CDR3 DNA: TGCGCCAGCAGCTTTCTTCCTGGGACTAGCGGCGAGCAGTTCTTC. It translates to CASSFLPGTSGEQFF.

The chain carries TRBV29-1 and TRBJ2-7; 8 bases line up with TRBD1. Germline values: CDR1 SQVTM, CDR2 ANQGSEA. CDR3 size: 14 residues. J lost 2 bases, V lost 7 bases, and 10 bases had no gene match. CDR3 bases: TGCAGCGCCTCTCGACAGGGGAGGACCTACGAGCAGTACTTC. Translated, it gives CSASRQGRTYEQYF.

V is TRBV20-1 and J is TRBJ2-5; D not certain. Germline V CDR1 and CDR2: DFQATT, SNEGSKA (reference sequence). The CDR3 is 11 residues long. Deletions cut 5 bases from V and 13 bases from J, with 17 bases between. The CDR3 sequence: CSAHYRQVRYF. The CDR3, as DNA: TGCAGTGCTCACTACCGACAAGTAAGGTACTTC.

The chain employs TRBV6-2 or TRBV6-3 and TRBJ2-7; D is unclear. Trimming pared 5 bases from V and 6 bases from J, leaving 14 bases between. The CDR3 consists of 13 residues. The germline CDR1 and CDR2 sequences are MNHEY and SVGEGT. Written as DNA, the CDR3 is TGTGCCAGCAGTAAAAGTGAGAGTGCCGAGCAGTACTTC. This codes for CASSKSESAEQYF.

The J gene is TRBJ2-3, the V gene TRBV9; the D gene could be TRBD1 or TRBD2 (5 bases each). Trimming took off 0 bases at V and 1 base at J, with 12 bases between the two ends. Germline CDR1 reads SGDLS; CDR2 reads YYNGEE. This CDR3 has 16 amino acids. CDR3 DNA: TGTGCCAGCAGCGTAGACCAAGTGGGGGGCACAGATACGCAGTATTTT. This sequence encodes CASSVDQVGGTDTQYF.

V gene TRBV12-3 or TRBV12-4 combines with J gene TRBJ1-4; D uncertain. Trimming took 6 bases from V and 5 from J, leaving 10 bases between them. This CDR3 region has 13 residues. The CDR3 here is CASRPPQNEKLFF. The CDR3 DNA is TGTGCCAGCAGACCCCCTCAAAATGAAAAACTGTTTTTT.

The chain uses TRBV7-8 and TRBJ1-2; D possibly corresponds to TRBD1 (6 bases). Between the trimmed V and J ends, which lost 1 base and 4 bases, there was a span of 13 bases. Per germline, CDR1 SGHVS and CDR2 FQNEAQ. This CDR3 is built from 15 residues. In DNA form, the CDR3 reads TGTGCCAGCAGCTTAGTGGCAGGGGCTGGCTATGGCTACACCTTC. Encoded protein: CASSLVAGAGYGYTF.

This chain joins TRBV29-1 and TRBJ2-7; TRBD2 aligns across 15 bases. Germline CDR1 and CDR2: SQVTM and ANQGSEA. Trimming at V came to 7 bases and at J to 7 bases, leaving 14 bases not matched to a gene. This CDR3 is built from 16 residues. The CDR3, as DNA: TGCAGCGCGGGACTAGCGGGAGGCCTGTCCTACAATGAGCAGTACTTC. Translated, it gives CSAGLAGGLSYNEQYF.

V and J are TRBV11-3 and TRBJ2-1; D gene uncertain. CDR1 is SGHNT and CDR2 is YENEEA in the germline V gene. V lost 0 bases and J 8 bases, leaving 8 bases between the germline ends. CDR3 length: 13 residues. The DNA for the CDR3 is TGTGCCAGCAGCTTAGATGAGAGTTATGAGCAGTTCTTC. Its translation is CASSLDESYEQFF.

V gene TRBV7-6 combines with J gene TRBJ2-5, with 8 bases that match TRBD1. Germline V gene sequence: CDR1 SGHVS, CDR2 FNYEAQ. Trimming at V came to 5 bases and at J to 5 bases, leaving 13 bases not matched to a gene. This CDR3 spans 16 amino acids. The CDR3: CASSPGSRGHGETQYF. The CDR3 DNA follows: TGTGCCAGCAGCCCTGGGAGCAGGGGGCATGGGGAGACCCAGTACTTC.

This clonotype turned up a few times. The chain uses TRBV28 and TRBJ2-7; TRBD2 matches at 9 bases. The CDR3 runs 14 residues. Germline V gives CDR1 MDHEN, CDR2 SYDVKM. The V gene end was trimmed by 6 bases and the J gene end by 6 bases; junction bases not matched to a gene: 9. DNA of the CDR3: TGTGCCAGCAGACCGGGACTAGCCATCCGCGAGCAGTACTTC. Protein product: CASRPGLAIREQYF.

This clonotype was found many times. This sequence joins TRBV10-3 and TRBJ2-5, with D tentatively TRBD1 (5 bases). Germline V gene lookup returns CDR1 ENHRY and CDR2 SYGVKD. V gave up 4 bases and J gave up 2 bases, with 11 bases separating them. The CDR3 has 14 amino acids. The CDR3 spells CAISVGPNQETQYF. Written as DNA, the CDR3 is TGTGCCATCAGTGTGGGGCCGAATCAAGAGACCCAGTACTTC.

The rearrangement links TRBV5-4 to TRBJ2-7; maybe TRBD2 (6 bases). Between the trimmed V and J ends, which lost 3 bases and 5 bases, there was a span of 18 bases. Germline assignment: CDR1 SGHNT and CDR2 YYREEE (reference sequence). The CDR3 sequence is 15 residues long. CDR3 sequence: CASSSSGLRGNEQYF. CDR3 coding DNA: TGTGCCAGCAGCTCCTCGGGACTCAGAGGGAACGAGCAGTACTTC.

The chain combines TRBV18 with TRBJ2-1; D possibly uses TRBD1 or TRBD2 (5 bases each). CDR3 length: 14 residues. The V end was cut by 3 bases, the J end by 7 bases, with 13 bases between. Germline V CDR1 and CDR2: KGHSH, LQKENI. DNA of the CDR3: TGTGCCAGCTCACCCAACCCGGGGCCTAATGAGCAGTTCTTC. As protein: CASSPNPGPNEQFF.

The genes are TRBV7-9 and TRBJ2-4; 7 bases agree with TRBD1. Germline V lookup: CDR1 SEHNR, CDR2 FQNEAQ (reference sequence). The CDR3 is 13 residues long. V lost 5 bases, J lost 5 bases, and 3 bases stayed unmatched. CDR3 residues: CASSLQGENIQYF. The DNA for the CDR3 is TGTGCCAGCAGCCTCCAGGGGGAAAACATTCAGTACTTC.

The V call is TRBV9, the J call TRBJ2-3; D call uncertain. The CDR3 length is 16 residues. V gave up 3 bases and J gave up 2 bases, with 16 bases separating them. Germline V gene data show CDR1 as SGDLS and CDR2 as YYNGEE. Here the CDR3 reads CASSALATLPTDTQYF. CDR3 DNA sequence: TGTGCCAGCAGCGCCCTGGCGACATTACCCACAGATACGCAGTATTTT.